This T cell receptor (beta chain) was recorded in a study of a mutant IDH1 vaccine in newly diagnosed glioma. Study-wide results and limits: The occurrence of vaccine-induced immune responses was seen in roughly 93% of patients.

Generated by immunoSEQ multiplex PCR, the TCRdb table keeps only in-frame clones and is missing some. The table includes tens of thousands of clones, 75% to 90% detected once. The time point here: week 35, safety follow-up. Doses of 300 ug of mutant IDH1 20-mer peptide were given with topical imiquimod. The study enrolled donors with new WHO grade 3 or 4 IDH1-mutant, ATRX-lost astrocytomas. About this clone itself: Its target is unknown.

This clonotype was obtained from a man aged 35 to 55 with glioma. Sequenced here: PBMCs, sampled from a glioma patient whose treatment included an IDH1 peptide vaccine.

The CDR3 loop is CASSPLDRAAEAFF. The CDR3 DNA sequence: TGTGCCAGCAGTCCCCTCGACAGGGCCGCTGAAGCTTTCTTT. The rearrangement links TRBV6-1 to TRBJ1-1, with TRBD1 matching 7 bases. Germline V gene lookup returns CDR1 MNHNS and CDR2 SASEGT. J was trimmed by 6 bases and V by 5 bases; bases with no gene match: 9. The CDR3 length is 14 residues.